Following are 2 T cell receptor beta chains from one sample sequenced in a study of OX40 agonist ivuxolimab in advanced cancers. Profiling relied on immunoSEQ multiplex PCR, and the TCRdb table lists in-frame clones only, not all of them. The table lists 75,000 to 100,000 clones, 86% of them singletons, with more than 5.5% in the top ten. Sequenced material: CD4+ or CD8+ T cells sorted from blood, taken in a trial of the OX40 agonist ivuxolimab. The receptors stem from an adult with an advanced solid tumor such as melanoma, head and neck, liver or kidney cancer.

The rearrangement joins TRBV5-1 to TRBJ2-5; 13 nucleotides line up with TRBD2. V lost 0 bases and J lost 5; bases outside the gene matches: 7. The CDR3 length is 17 residues. Per germline, CDR1 SGHRS and CDR2 YFSETQ. CDR3 coding DNA: TGCGCCAGCAGCTTGGGTACTAGCGGGGGGGCCCCGGAGACCCAGTACTTC. Its protein is CASSLGTSGGAPETQYF.

The chain couples TRBV19 to TRBJ1-5, with TRBD1 identical over 8 bases. From germline, CDR1 is LNHDA and CDR2 SQIVND (reference sequence). V was clipped by 8 bases and J by 3 bases; unmatched bases: 6. The CDR3 has 14 residues. The DNA for the CDR3 is TGTGCCAGTGACCAGGGGGCCAACAATCAGCCCCAGCATTTT. Amino acids: CASDQGANNQPQHF.